Below, 24 T cell receptor beta chains from the same sample are listed, as sequenced in a study of cytomegalovirus exposure and HLA in healthy donors. PCR primers comprised 60 Vbeta and 13 Jbeta primers. TCRdb's copy holds only in-frame clones and misses some; the assay was immunoSEQ multiplex PCR. The sample lists under 200,000 clones, over 60% occurring once. Specimen: PBMCs. These receptors originate from a woman aged 50 to 60 in good health and CMV-seronegative.

There are a few counts of this clone. The V and J genes are TRBV18 and TRBJ2-5; weak D call: TRBD1 (6 bases). This CDR3 has 13 residues. The V and J ends lost 5 bases and 2 bases respectively, with 9 bases between them. CDR1 and CDR2 (germline): KGHSH, LQKENI. CDR3 bases: TGTGCCAGCTCATCGGGACATCAAGAGACCCAGTACTTC. Its translation: CASSSGHQETQYF.

This chain links TRBV28 with TRBJ2-7; TRBD2 is a possible D gene (6 bases). This CDR3 has 14 amino acids. Trimming stripped 7 bases from V and 1 base from J, with 14 bases between. Germline-derived CDR1 and CDR2 are MDHEN and SYDVKM. CDR3 DNA: TGTGCCAGCATTGGGGGGTTAGTATCCTACGAGCAGTACTTC. Encoded protein: CASIGGLVSYEQYF.

The chain is built from TRBV7-2 and TRBJ2-5, with D tentatively TRBD2 (6 bases). CDR3 length: 15 residues. Trimming left V 5 bases short and J 2 bases short, with 15 bases between. Germline CDR1 SGHTA, CDR2 FQGNSA. The CDR3 sequence: CASSPGWRGQETQYF. CDR3 nucleotide sequence: TGTGCCAGCAGCCCAGGGTGGCGGGGACAAGAGACCCAGTACTTC.

The chain combines TRBV28 with TRBJ2-2, with 8 bases matching TRBD1. The CDR3 covers 18 residues. The germline V gene encodes CDR1 MDHEN and CDR2 SYDVKM. J lost 4 bases, V lost 3 bases, and 13 bases had no gene match. CDR3 nucleotide sequence: TGTGCCAGCAGTTTTGCAAACAGCGACAGGGGAAGCACCGGGGAGCTGTTTTTT. It is translated as CASSFANSDRGSTGELFF.

The chain uses TRBV6-1 and TRBJ2-1; 12 bases are a match to TRBD2. Germline values: CDR1 MNHNS, CDR2 SASEGT. V dropped 3 bases and J dropped 15; count of bases not matched to a gene: 9. The CDR3 covers 14 residues. The CDR3 is CASSDMTSGGSRFF. The CDR3 DNA reads TGTGCCAGCAGTGATATGACTAGCGGGGGCTCGCGGTTCTTC.

About this clone: Mismatch with germline at one junction end may stem from a read error. This chain joins TRBV7-9 and TRBJ1-5, with 8 bases identical to TRBD1. Germline CDR1 SEHNR, CDR2 FQNEAQ (reference sequence). The CDR3 has 13 residues. The CDR3 DNA is TGTTCCAGCAGCTTACAGGGGGATCAGCCCCAGCATTTT. Amino acids: CSSSLQGDQPQHF.

V is TRBV11-1 and J is TRBJ1-5, with 8 bases aligning to TRBD1. After removal of 1 base from V and 1 base from J, the junction contained 0 bases not matched to a gene. The CDR3 has 15 amino acids. The V gene's germline CDR1 is SGHAT and CDR2 FQDESV (reference sequence). This chain's CDR3 is CASSLGTGSNQPQHF. The CDR3 DNA sequence: TGTGCCAGCAGCTTAGGGACAGGGAGCAATCAGCCCCAGCATTTT.

This rearrangement joins TRBV30 to TRBJ2-7; D ambiguous. Trimming shortened V by 3 bases and J by 4 bases, and 4 bases separated the two germline ends. Germline V lookup: CDR1 GTSNPN, CDR2 SVGIG (reference sequence). This CDR3 has 10 residues. CDR3 in amino acids: CAWSEYEQYF. The CDR3 DNA follows: TGTGCCTGGAGCGAGTACGAGCAGTACTTC.

The chain employs TRBV7-2 and TRBJ2-5, with a weak D call TRBD1 (5 bases). V lost 1 base, J lost 3 bases, and 12 bases lay in between. The CDR3 loop spans 15 amino acids. The germline CDR1 and CDR2 sequences are SGHTA and FQGNSA. In nucleotides, the CDR3 is TGTGCCAGCAGCTTAGGTGACAGTACCAAAGAGACCCAGTACTTC. Its protein is CASSLGDSTKETQYF.

The gene calls are TRBV6-1 and TRBJ2-7; TRBD1 agrees at 8 bases. CDR3 length: 14 residues. Germline CDR1 MNHNS, CDR2 SASEGT. With V trimmed by 5 bases and J by 2 bases, 5 bases remained unmatched. This CDR3 reads CASSPDRVTYEQYF. The DNA for the CDR3 is TGTGCCAGCAGTCCGGACAGGGTCACCTACGAGCAGTACTTC.

This clone was observed a single time. The CDR3 DNA sequence: TGTGCCAGCAGTTATAGGGGGATAGCGGGGTCCTACGAGCAGTACTTC. Its translation: CASSYRGIAGSYEQYF. The chain carries TRBV6-5 and TRBJ2-7; 8 nucleotides agree with TRBD2. V lost 3 bases and J lost 1; bases outside the gene matches: 8. The CDR3 contains 16 residues. Looked up from germline, CDR1 is MNHEY and CDR2 is SVGAGI.

The chain is built from TRBV11-3 and TRBJ2-1; 11 nucleotides agree with TRBD2. V trimming: 5 bases; J trimming: 7 bases; junction bases outside the gene matches: 13. CDR1 and CDR2 (germline): SGHNT, YENEEA. This CDR3 comprises 17 residues. The CDR3 is CASSRYTGTSGKNEQFF. DNA for the CDR3: TGTGCCAGCAGCCGATACACCGGGACTAGCGGCAAAAATGAGCAGTTCTTC.

The chain carries TRBV7-2 and TRBJ2-1; 8 nucleotides line up with TRBD1. The J segment lost 5 bases and the V segment lost 7 bases, leaving 10 bases of the junction unmatched. Germline V gene data show CDR1 as SGHTA and CDR2 as FQGNSA. CDR3 size: 15 residues. The CDR3 DNA reads TGTGCCAGCACCAAGGACAGGGTTAAGGACAATGAGCAGTTCTTC. Translating it yields CASTKDRVKDNEQFF.

This rearrangement joins TRBV7-9 to TRBJ2-7, with D maybe TRBD2 (5 bases). Trimming took off 7 bases at V and 3 bases at J, with 13 bases between the two ends. The germline V gene encodes CDR1 SEHNR and CDR2 FQNEAQ (reference sequence). The CDR3 has 13 amino acids. The CDR3 DNA follows: TGTGCCAGCACCCCTTATGGGAGCTACGAGCAGTACTTC. This translates into CASTPYGSYEQYF.

The V call is TRBV5-5, the J call TRBJ2-7, with 7 bases lining up with TRBD1. Germline V lookup: CDR1 SGHKS, CDR2 YYEKEE (reference sequence). CDR3 length equals 15 residues. V was pared by 4 bases and J by 0 bases, with 7 bases of the junction left unmatched. The CDR3 region is CASSTGQAPSYEQYF. The CDR3 DNA is TGTGCCAGCAGCACCGGACAGGCCCCCTCCTACGAGCAGTACTTC. The variable domain in full, with the rest retrieved from reference TRBV5-5 and TRBJ2-7, is DAGVTQSPTHLIKTRGQQVTLRCSPISGHKSVSWYQQVLGQGPQFIFQYYEKEERGRGNFPDRFSARQFPNYSSELNVNALLLGDSALYLCASSTGQAPSYEQYFGPGTRLTVT.

This sequence joins TRBV28 and TRBJ2-2; 13 bases match TRBD2. The CDR3 totals 16 residues. In germline, CDR1 is MDHEN, CDR2 SYDVKM. Unmatched junction bases numbered 4, after V lost 4 bases and J lost 5 bases. This CDR3 reads CASSSRLAGGTGELFF. The CDR3 DNA sequence: TGTGCCAGCAGTTCACGACTAGCGGGGGGTACCGGGGAGCTGTTTTTT.

The V and J genes are TRBV5-5 and TRBJ2-2, with TRBD1 matching 7 bases. With 3 bases clipped from V and 3 bases from J, the junction kept 8 bases outside the gene matches. CDR3 length: 16 amino acids. Germline assignment: CDR1 SGHKS and CDR2 YYEKEE (reference sequence). CDR3 in DNA: TGTGCCAGCAGCTCGAGGGGGCGCCAGGACACCGGGGAGCTGTTTTTT. As protein: CASSSRGRQDTGELFF.

This sequence joins TRBV7-9 and TRBJ2-1, with D perhaps TRBD2 (6 bases). Trimming cost V 7 bases and J 0 bases, with 13 bases left between them. The CDR3 length is 15 residues. The germline CDR1 and CDR2 sequences are SEHNR and FQNEAQ (reference sequence). As DNA, the CDR3 is TGTGCCAGCAATGTAGCGGAGAGCTCCTACAATGAGCAGTTCTTC. As protein: CASNVAESSYNEQFF.

On this clone: An end of the junction differs from the germline gene, which may be a read error. The gene calls are TRBV6-4 and TRBJ2-2, with 9 bases matching TRBD2. The CDR3 sequence is 16 residues long. The V gene's germline CDR1 is MRHNA and CDR2 SNTAGT. The chain's CDR3 is CASSDVHSGSVGEPFF. DNA of the CDR3: TGTGCCAGCAGTGACGTGCATAGCGGGAGTGTCGGGGAGCCGTTTTTT.

The V gene is TRBV28, the J gene TRBJ1-2, with a tentative D call TRBD1 (5 bases). The germline V gene has CDR1 MDHEN and CDR2 SYDVKM. The CDR3 is 10 residues long. V lost 8 bases, J lost 6 bases, and 7 bases lay in between. In DNA, the CDR3 is TGTGCCAGCTGGGGGGATGGCTACACCTTC. Encoded protein: CASWGDGYTF.

The chain couples TRBV6-5 to TRBJ2-5; 8 positions match TRBD2. Judging by the DNA end, TRBJ2-7 fits better; the J call may be wrong. The CDR3 length is 16 residues. Germline V gene data show CDR1 as MNHEY and CDR2 as SVGAGI. The CDR3 bases are TGTGCCAGCAGTTACTCGTGGGCGGGAGGCGCCTACGAGCAGTACTTC. This codes for CASSYSWAGGAYEQYF.

This clone showed up just a few times. The V call is TRBV28, the J call TRBJ2-6; 7 bases are shared with TRBD1. Germline V gene sequence: CDR1 MDHEN, CDR2 SYDVKM. CDR3 length equals 15 residues. The ends lost 5 bases at V and 4 bases at J; junction bases unmatched: 5. CDR3 bases: TGTGCCAGCAGTAAACAGGGGATCGGGGCCAACGTCCTGACTTTC. This gives the protein CASSKQGIGANVLTF.

The rearrangement uses TRBV30 and TRBJ1-5; D not certain. The germline CDR1 and CDR2 sequences are GTSNPN and SVGIG (reference sequence). Trimming removed 2 bases at V and 3 bases at J, with 8 bases between. This CDR3 is 13 amino acids long. This CDR3 is CAWSPGYNQPQHF. CDR3 nucleotides: TGTGCCTGGAGTCCCGGGTACAATCAGCCCCAGCATTTT.

Comments on this clone: At one end, the junction sequence differs from germline, possibly due to a read error. The chain recombines TRBV7-9 with TRBJ2-7; tentatively, D is TRBD1 (6 bases). Germline lookup yields CDR1 SEHNR and CDR2 FQNEAQ (reference sequence). The CDR3 has 14 residues. CDR3 sequence: CSSSSPGQPHEQYF. The CDR3 bases are TGTTCCAGCAGCTCCCCGGGACAACCCCACGAGCAGTACTTC.